The sequence of this T cell receptor (beta chain) was determined in a study of T cells in Graves' hyperthyroidism and ophthalmopathy. Notes on the study in general: Among clonotypes expanded in thyroid above 0.001, most were also found in blood.

Those patients with uncontrolled infection, other autoimmune disease, pregnancy or lactation were excluded. About this clonotype itself: Its antigen is currently unknown. This may stem from a read error, because a much larger clone lies one nucleotide away.

The V gene lost 7 bases and the J gene lost 7 bases, with 10 bases spanning the gap. The length of the CDR3 is 12 residues. Germline V gives CDR1 MRHNA, CDR2 SNTAGT. RNA transcripts gave rise to amplified TCR beta CDR3 regions. Carried out on the TCR CDR3, a first-round RT-PCR used the HTBI primer set. TCRdb fed the multiplex PCR reads into MiXCR, producing one record per CDR3 protein. The data hold about 250,000 distinct CDR3 sequences, with more than 20% observed a single time. Sequenced: blood. The origin of this receptor is a woman in her 40s with Graves' ophthalmopathy. The rearrangement links TRBV6-4 to TRBJ1-4; D uncertain. CDR3 DNA: TGTGCCAGCAAACCCGTCGGTGAAAAACTGTTTTTT. Translated, it gives CASKPVGEKLFF.